This TCR beta chain was sequenced in a study of cytomegalovirus exposure and HLA in healthy donors. Of note for this clone: Antigen specificity is unknown.

Points from the study as a whole: Accurate predictions that matched the HLA-A and HLA-B alleles of most subjects were reportedly made from TCR beta sequences. Only CMV serostatus was available as immune exposure information. High specificity and sensitivity for cytomegalovirus status were reported for the classifier. Productive rates of about 90% or about 30% were seen for most TCR beta V segments in an earlier analysis.

60 Vbeta and 13 Jbeta primers were used in PCR. Libraries were prepared by immunoSEQ multiplex PCR; TCRdb keeps only in-frame clonotypes and omits some of them. The sample contains approximately 190,000 clones, around 73% of which appear only once. The V end was cut by 1 base, the J end by 8 bases, with 26 bases between. The germline V gene has CDR1 SGHTA and CDR2 FQGNSA. This CDR3 has 18 residues. The chain carries TRBV7-2 and TRBJ1-2, with a tentative D call TRBD1 (6 bases). The sequencing input was PBMCs. The source is a woman in her thirties in good health and CMV-seropositive. CDR3 region: CASSLGRVGTSSTLGYTF. The DNA of the CDR3 is TGTGCCAGCAGCTTAGGAAGGGTCGGGACAAGTTCAACGTTGGGCTACACCTTC.